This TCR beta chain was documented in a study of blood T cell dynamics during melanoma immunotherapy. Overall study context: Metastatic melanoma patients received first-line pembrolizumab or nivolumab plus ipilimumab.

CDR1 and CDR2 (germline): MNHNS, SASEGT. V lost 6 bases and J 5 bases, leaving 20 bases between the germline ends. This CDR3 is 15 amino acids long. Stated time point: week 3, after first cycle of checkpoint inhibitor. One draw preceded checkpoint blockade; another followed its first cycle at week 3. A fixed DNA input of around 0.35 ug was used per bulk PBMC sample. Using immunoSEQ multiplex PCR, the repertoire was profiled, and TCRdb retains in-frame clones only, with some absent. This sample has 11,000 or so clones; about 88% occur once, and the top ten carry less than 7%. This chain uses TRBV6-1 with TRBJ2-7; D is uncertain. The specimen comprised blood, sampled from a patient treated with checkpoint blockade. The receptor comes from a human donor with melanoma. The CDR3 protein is CASSKRSQGFDEQYF. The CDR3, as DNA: TGTGCCAGCAGCAAACGGAGCCAAGGGTTTGACGAGCAGTACTTC.